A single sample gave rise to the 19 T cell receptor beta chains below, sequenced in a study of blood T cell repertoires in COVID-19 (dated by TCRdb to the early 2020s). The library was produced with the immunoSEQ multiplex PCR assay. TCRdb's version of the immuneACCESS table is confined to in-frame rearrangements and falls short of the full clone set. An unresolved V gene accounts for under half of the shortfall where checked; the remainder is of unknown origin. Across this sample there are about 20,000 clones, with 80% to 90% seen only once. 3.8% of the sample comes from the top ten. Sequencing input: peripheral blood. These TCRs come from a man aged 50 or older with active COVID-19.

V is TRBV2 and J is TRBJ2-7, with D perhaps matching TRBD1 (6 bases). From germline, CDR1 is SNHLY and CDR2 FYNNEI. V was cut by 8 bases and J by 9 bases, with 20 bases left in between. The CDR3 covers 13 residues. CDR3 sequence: CASSLGGLERQYF. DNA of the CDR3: TGTGCCAGCTCCCTAGGGGGTCTCGAGCGGCAGTACTTC.

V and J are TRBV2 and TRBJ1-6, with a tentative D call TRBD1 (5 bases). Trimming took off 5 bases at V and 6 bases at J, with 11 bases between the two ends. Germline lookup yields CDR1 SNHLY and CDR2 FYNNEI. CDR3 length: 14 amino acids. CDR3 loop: CASSPGHSNSPLHF. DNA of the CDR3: TGTGCCAGCAGTCCCGGACATAGTAATTCACCCCTCCACTTT. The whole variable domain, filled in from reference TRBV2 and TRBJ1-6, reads EPEVTQTPSHQVTQMGQEVILRCVPISNHLYFYWYRQILGQKVEFLVSFYNNEISEKSEIFDDQFSVERPDGSNFTLKIRSTKLEDSAMYFCASSPGHSNSPLHFGNGTRLTVT.

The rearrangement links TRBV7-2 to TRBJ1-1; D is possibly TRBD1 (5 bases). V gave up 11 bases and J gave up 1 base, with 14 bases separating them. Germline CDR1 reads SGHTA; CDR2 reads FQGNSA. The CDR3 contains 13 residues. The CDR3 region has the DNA TGTGCCTCAAGTGGACACCCGAACACTGAAGCTTTCTTT. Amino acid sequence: CASSGHPNTEAFF.

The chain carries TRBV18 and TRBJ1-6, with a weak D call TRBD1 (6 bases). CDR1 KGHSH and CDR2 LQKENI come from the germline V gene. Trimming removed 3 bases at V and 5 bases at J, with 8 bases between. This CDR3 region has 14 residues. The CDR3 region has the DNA TGTGCCAGCTCACCGTCAGGGGATAATTCACCCCTCCACTTT. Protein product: CASSPSGDNSPLHF.

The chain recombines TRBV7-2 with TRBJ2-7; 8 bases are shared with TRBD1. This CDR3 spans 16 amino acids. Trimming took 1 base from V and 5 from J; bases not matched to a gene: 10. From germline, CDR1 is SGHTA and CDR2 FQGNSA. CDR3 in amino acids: CASSLVSTGGSHEQYF. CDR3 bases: TGTGCCAGCAGCTTAGTGAGCACAGGGGGATCCCACGAGCAGTACTTC.

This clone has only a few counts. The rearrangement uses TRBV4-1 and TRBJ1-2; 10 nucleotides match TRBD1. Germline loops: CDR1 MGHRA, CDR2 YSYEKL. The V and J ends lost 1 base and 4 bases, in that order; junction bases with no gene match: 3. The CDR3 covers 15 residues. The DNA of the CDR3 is TGCGCCAGCAGCCAAGGACAGGGGGCTGGCTATGGCTACACCTTC. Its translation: CASSQGQGAGYGYTF.

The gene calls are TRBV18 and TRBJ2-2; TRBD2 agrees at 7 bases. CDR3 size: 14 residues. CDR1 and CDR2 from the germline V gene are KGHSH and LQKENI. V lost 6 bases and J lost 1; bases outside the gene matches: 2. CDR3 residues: CASSERENTGELFF. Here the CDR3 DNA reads TGTGCCAGCTCGGAGCGGGAGAACACCGGGGAGCTGTTTTTT.

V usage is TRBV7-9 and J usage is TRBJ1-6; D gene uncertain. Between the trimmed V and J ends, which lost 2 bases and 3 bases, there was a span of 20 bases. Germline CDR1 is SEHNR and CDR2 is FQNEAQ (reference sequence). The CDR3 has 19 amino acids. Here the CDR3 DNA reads TGTGCCAGCAGCTTACTCCGGAAGTCAGGATCTTACTATAATTCACCCCTCCACTTT. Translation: CASSLLRKSGSYYNSPLHF.

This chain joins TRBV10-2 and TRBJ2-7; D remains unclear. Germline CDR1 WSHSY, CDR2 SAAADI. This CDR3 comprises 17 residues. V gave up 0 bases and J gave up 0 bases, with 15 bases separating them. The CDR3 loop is CASSESTRAGSSYEQYF. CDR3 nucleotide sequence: TGCGCCAGCAGTGAGTCGACTCGAGCCGGAAGCTCCTACGAGCAGTACTTC.

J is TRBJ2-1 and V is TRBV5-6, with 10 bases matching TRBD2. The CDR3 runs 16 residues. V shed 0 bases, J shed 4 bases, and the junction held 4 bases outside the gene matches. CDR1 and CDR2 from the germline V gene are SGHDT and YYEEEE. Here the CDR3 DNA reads TGTGCCAGCAGCTTGGCCTCTAGCGGGGGTTACAATGAGCAGTTCTTC. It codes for CASSLASSGGYNEQFF.

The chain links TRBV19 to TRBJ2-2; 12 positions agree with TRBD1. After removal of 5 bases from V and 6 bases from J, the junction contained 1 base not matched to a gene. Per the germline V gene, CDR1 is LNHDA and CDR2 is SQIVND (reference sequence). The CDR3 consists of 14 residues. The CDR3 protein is CASSGDRGPGELFF. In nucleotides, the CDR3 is TGTGCCAGTAGTGGGGACAGGGGGCCCGGGGAGCTGTTTTTT.

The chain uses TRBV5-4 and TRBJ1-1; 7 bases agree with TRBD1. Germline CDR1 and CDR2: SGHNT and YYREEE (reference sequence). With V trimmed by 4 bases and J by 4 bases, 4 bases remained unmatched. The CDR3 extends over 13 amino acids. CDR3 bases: TGTGCCAGCAGCGGCCGGGACAGCACTGAAGCTTTCTTT. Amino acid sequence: CASSGRDSTEAFF.

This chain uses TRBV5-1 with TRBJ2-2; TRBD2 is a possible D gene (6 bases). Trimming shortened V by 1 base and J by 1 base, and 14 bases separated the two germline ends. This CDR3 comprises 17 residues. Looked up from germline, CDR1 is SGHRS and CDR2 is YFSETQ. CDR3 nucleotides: TGCGCCAGCAGCTTGTTGGGGTTAGCGGAGAACACCGGGGAGCTGTTTTTT. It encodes CASSLLGLAENTGELFF.

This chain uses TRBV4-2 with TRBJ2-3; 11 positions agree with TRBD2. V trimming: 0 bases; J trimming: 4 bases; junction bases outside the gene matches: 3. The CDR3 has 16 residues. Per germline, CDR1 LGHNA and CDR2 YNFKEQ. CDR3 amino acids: CASSQDLAGGPDTQYF. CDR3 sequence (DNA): TGTGCCAGCAGCCAAGATTTAGCGGGGGGGCCAGATACGCAGTATTTT.

CDR3 in amino acids: CAISESVGNFFSYNSPLHF. The CDR3 nucleotides are TGTGCCATCAGTGAGTCAGTGGGCAACTTCTTCTCCTATAATTCACCCCTCCACTTT. The J gene is TRBJ1-6, the V gene TRBV10-3; D gene ambiguous. V was cut by 0 bases and J by 0 bases, with 15 bases left in between. This CDR3 region has 19 residues. The germline CDR1 and CDR2 sequences are ENHRY and SYGVKD.

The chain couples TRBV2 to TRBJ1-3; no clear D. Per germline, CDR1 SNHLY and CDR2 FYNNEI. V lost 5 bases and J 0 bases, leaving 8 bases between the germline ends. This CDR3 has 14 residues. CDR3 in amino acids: CASSRTPSGNTIYF. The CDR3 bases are TGTGCCAGCAGTAGGACTCCCTCTGGAAACACCATATATTTT.

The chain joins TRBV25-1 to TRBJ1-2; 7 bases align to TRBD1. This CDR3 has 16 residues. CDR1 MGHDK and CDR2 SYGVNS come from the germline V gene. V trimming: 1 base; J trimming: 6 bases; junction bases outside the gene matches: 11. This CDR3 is CASSESEGAGIDGYTF. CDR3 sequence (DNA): TGTGCCAGCAGTGAATCCGAGGGGGCAGGGATCGATGGCTACACCTTC.

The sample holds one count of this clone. Here the CDR3 reads CAWSEAPVETQYF. CDR3 sequence (DNA): TGTGCCTGGAGTGAAGCCCCGGTGGAGACCCAGTACTTC. The chain is built from TRBV30 and TRBJ2-5; D unresolved. This CDR3 comprises 13 residues. The germline gives CDR1 GTSNPN, CDR2 SVGIG (reference sequence). V gave up 1 base and J gave up 5 bases, with 11 bases separating them.

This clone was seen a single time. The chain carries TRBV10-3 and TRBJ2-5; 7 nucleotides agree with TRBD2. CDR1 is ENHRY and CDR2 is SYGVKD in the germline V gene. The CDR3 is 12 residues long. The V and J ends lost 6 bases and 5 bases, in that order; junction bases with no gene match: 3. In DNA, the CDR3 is TGTGCCATCAGGGCGGGGGACGAGACCCAGTACTTC. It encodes CAIRAGDETQYF.